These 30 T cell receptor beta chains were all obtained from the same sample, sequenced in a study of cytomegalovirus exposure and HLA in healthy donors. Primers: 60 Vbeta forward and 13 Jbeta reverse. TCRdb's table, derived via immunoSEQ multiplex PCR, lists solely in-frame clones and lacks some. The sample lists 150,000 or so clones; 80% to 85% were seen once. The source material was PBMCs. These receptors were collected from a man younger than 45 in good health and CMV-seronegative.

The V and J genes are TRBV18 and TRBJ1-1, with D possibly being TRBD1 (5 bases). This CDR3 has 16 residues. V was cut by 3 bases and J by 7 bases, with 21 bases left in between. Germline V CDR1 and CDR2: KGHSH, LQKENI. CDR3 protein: CASSPPGRGKGGEAFF. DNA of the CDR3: TGTGCCAGCTCACCCCCCGGTCGGGGGAAAGGAGGTGAAGCTTTCTTT.

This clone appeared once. The CDR3 bases are TGTGCCAGCAGAGAGATAGGGGGAGGGCCCTCCTACAATGAGCAGTTCTTC. It is translated as CASREIGGGPSYNEQFF. The genes are TRBV27 and TRBJ2-1; D is possibly TRBD2 (7 bases). Looked up from germline, CDR1 is MNHEY and CDR2 is SMNVEV (reference sequence). The germline V and J ends were trimmed by 6 bases and 0 bases, with 18 bases remaining between them. The CDR3 contains 17 residues.

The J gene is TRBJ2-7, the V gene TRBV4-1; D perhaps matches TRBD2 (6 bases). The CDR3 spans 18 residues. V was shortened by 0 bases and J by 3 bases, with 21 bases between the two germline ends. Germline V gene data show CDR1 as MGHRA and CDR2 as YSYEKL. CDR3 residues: CASSQESLRGGENYEQYF. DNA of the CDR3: TGCGCCAGCAGCCAAGAAAGCCTACGCGGCGGGGAAAACTACGAGCAGTACTTC.

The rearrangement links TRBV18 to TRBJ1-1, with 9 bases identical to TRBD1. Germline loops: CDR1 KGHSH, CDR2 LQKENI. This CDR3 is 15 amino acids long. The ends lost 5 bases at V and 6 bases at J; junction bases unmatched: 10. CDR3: CASSTRTGESSEAFF. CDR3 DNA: TGTGCCAGCTCAACCCGGACAGGGGAAAGTTCTGAAGCTTTCTTT.

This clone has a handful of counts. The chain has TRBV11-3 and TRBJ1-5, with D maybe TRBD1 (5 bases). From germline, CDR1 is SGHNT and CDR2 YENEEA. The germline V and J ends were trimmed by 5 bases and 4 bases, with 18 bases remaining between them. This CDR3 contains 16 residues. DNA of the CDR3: TGTGCCAGCAGCATCCGGACATGGGGGGGAAATCAGCCCCAGCATTTT. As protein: CASSIRTWGGNQPQHF.

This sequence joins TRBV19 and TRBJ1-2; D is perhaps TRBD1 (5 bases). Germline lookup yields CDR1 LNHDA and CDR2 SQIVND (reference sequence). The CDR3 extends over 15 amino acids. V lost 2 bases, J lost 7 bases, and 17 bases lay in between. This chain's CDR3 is CASSINQGKGPGYTF. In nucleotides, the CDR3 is TGTGCCAGTAGTATAAACCAGGGCAAAGGGCCTGGCTACACCTTC.

Written as DNA, the CDR3 is TGCGCCAGCAGCCCTGGGACAGGGGGGTCTAATGAAAAACTGTTTTTT. This encodes CASSPGTGGSNEKLFF. The rearrangement joins TRBV5-1 to TRBJ1-4; 11 bases are a match to TRBD1. The CDR3 is made up of 16 amino acids. Germline-derived CDR1 and CDR2 are SGHRS and YFSETQ. J lost 3 bases, V lost 4 bases, and 5 bases had no gene match.

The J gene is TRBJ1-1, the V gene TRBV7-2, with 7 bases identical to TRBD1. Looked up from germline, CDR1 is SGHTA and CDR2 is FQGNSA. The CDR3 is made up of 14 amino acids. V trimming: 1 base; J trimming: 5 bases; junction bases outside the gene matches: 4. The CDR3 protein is CASSLGTGETEAFF. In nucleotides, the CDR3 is TGTGCCAGCAGCTTAGGTACAGGGGAAACTGAAGCTTTCTTT. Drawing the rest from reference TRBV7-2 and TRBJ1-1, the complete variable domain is GAGVSQSPSNKVTEKGKDVELRCDPISGHTALYWYRQSLGQGLEFLIYFQGNSAPDKSGLPSDRFSAERTGGSVSTLTIQRTQQEDSAVYLCASSLGTGETEAFFGQGTRLTVV.

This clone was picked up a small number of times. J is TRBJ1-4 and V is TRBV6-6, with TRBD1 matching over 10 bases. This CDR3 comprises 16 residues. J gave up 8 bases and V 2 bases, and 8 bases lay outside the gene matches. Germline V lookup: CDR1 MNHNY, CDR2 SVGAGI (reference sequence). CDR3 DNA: TGTGCCAGCAGTTACGGGACAGGGGATCCTGAGGAAAAACTGTTTTTT. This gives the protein CASSYGTGDPEEKLFF.

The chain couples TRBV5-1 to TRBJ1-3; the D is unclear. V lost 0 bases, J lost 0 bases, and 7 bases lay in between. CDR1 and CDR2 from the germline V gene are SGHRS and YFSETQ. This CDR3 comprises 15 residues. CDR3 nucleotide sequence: TGCGCCAGCAGCTTGGTACCGGGCTCTGGAAACACCATATATTTT. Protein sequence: CASSLVPGSGNTIYF.

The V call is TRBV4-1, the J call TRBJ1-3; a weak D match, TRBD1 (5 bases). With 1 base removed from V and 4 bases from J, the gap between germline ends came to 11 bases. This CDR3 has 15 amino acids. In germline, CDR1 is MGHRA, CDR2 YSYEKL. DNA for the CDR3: TGCGCCAGCAGCCAAGGTCAGGGTGCCGGAAACACCATATATTTT. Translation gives CASSQGQGAGNTIYF.

The DNA of the CDR3 is TGCGCCAGCAGCCGAAGAGGGGAGGGGGACTTCCACAATGAGCAGTTCTTC. As protein: CASSRRGEGDFHNEQFF. This sequence joins TRBV4-3 and TRBJ2-1; D may be TRBD2 (7 bases). The germline gives CDR1 LGHNA, CDR2 YSLEER. The CDR3 spans 17 residues. V was cut by 4 bases and J by 5 bases, with 21 bases left in between.

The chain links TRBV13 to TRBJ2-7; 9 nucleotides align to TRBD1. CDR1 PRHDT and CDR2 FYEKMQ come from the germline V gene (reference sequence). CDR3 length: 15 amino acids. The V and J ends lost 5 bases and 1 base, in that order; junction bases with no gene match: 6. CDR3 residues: CASSPAGTGSYEQYF. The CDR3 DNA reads TGTGCCAGCAGCCCCGCCGGGACAGGGTCCTACGAGCAGTACTTC.

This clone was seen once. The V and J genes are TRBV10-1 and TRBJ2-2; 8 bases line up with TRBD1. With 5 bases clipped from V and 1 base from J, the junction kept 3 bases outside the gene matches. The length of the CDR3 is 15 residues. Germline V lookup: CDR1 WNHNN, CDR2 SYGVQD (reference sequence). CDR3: CASSRGTGNTGELFF. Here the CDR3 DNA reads TGCGCCAGCAGTCGGGGGACAGGGAACACCGGGGAGCTGTTTTTT.

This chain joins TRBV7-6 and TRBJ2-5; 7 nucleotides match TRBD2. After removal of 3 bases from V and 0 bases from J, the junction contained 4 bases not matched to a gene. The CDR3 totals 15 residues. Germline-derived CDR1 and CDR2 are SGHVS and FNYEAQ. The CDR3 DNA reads TGTGCCAGCAGCTTTGGGGGAGGGAACCAAGAGACCCAGTACTTC. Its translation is CASSFGGGNQETQYF.

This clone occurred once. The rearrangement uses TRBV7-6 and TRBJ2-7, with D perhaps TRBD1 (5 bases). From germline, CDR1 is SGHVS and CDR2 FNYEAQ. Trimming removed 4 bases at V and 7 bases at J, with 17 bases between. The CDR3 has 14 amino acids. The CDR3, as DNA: TGTGCCAGCAGCTCAACTAAGGGGTCACAAGAGCAGTACTTC. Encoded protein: CASSSTKGSQEQYF.

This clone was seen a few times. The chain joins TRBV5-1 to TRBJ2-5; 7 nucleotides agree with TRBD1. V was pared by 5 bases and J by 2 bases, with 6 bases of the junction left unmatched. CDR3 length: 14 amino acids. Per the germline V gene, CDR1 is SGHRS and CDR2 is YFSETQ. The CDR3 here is CASRPSGGQETQYF. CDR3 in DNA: TGCGCCAGCAGACCTTCAGGGGGTCAAGAGACCCAGTACTTC.

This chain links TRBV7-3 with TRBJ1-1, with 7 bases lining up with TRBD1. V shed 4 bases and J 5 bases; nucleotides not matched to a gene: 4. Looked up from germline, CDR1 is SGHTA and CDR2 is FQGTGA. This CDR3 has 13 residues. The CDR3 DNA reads TGTGCCAGCAGCTCGCAACAGGGGACTGAAGCTTTCTTT. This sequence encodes CASSSQQGTEAFF.

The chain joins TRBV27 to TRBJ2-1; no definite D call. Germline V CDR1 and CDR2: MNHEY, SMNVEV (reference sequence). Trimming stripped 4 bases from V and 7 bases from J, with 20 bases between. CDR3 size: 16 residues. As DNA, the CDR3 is TGTGCCAGCAGTTCCCCCCCGGTAGACTTGGGTAATGAGCAGTTCTTC. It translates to CASSSPPVDLGNEQFF.

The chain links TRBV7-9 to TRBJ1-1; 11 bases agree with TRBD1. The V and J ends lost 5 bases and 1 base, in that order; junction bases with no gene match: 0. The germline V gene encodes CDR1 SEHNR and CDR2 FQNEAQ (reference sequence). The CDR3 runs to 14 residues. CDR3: CASSGTGGNTEAFF. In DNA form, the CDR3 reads TGTGCCAGCAGCGGGACAGGGGGGAACACTGAAGCTTTCTTT.

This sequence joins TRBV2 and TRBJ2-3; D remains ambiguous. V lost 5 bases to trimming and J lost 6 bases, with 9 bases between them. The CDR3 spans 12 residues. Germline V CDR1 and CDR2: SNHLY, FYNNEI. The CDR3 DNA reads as TGTGCCAGCAGTCCTTCGGGTGATACGCAGTATTTT. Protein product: CASSPSGDTQYF.

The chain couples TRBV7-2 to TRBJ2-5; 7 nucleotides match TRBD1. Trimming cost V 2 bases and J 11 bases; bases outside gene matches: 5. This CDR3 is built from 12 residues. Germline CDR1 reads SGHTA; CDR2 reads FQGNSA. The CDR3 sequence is CASSLTGVLQYF. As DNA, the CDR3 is TGTGCCAGCAGCTTAACAGGGGTTCTTCAGTACTTC.

The CDR3 is CASSSTSSYEQYF. The CDR3 DNA follows: TGTGCCAGCAGCTCTACTTCCTCCTACGAGCAGTACTTC. This rearrangement joins TRBV11-3 to TRBJ2-7; D unclear. Trimming cost V 4 bases and J 0 bases, with 7 bases left between them. The CDR3 has 13 amino acids. Germline values: CDR1 SGHNT, CDR2 YENEEA.

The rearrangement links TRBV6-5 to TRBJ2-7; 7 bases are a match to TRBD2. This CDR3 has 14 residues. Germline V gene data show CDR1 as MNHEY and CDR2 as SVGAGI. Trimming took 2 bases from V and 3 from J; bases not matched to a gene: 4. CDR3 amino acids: CASSYGGGVYEQYF. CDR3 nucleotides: TGTGCCAGCAGTTACGGGGGGGGAGTCTACGAGCAGTACTTC.

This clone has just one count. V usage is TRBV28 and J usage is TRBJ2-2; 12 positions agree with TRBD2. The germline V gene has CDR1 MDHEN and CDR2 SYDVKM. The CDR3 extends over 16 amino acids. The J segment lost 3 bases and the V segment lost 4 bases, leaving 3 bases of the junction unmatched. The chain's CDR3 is CASSSLAGGDTGELFF. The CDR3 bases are TGTGCCAGCAGTTCACTAGCGGGGGGCGACACCGGGGAGCTGTTTTTT.

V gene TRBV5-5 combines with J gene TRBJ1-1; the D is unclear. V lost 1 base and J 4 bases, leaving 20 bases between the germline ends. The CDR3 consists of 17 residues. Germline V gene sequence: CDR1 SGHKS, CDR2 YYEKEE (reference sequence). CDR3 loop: CASSLTLIYRTSTEAFF. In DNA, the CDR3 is TGTGCCAGCAGCTTGACGTTAATTTACCGCACGAGCACTGAAGCTTTCTTT.

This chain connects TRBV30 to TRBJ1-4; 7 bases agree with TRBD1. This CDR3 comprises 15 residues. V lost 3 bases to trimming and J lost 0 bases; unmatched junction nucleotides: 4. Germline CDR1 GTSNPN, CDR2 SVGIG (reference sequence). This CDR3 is CAWSRQGSTNEKLFF. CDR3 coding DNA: TGTGCCTGGAGCAGACAGGGTTCAACTAATGAAAAACTGTTTTTT.

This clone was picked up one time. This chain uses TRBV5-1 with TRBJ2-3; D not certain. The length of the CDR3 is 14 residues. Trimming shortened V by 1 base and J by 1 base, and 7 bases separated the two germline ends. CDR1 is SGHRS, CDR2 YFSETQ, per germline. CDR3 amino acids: CASSLQRRTDTQYF. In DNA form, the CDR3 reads TGCGCCAGCAGCTTGCAGCGCCGCACAGATACGCAGTATTTT.

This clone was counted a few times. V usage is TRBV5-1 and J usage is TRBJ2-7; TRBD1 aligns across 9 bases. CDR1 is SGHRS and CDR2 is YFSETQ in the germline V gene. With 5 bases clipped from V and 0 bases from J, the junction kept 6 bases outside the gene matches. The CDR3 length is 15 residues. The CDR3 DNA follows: TGCGCCAGCAGTTTCGGACAGGGGCGCTCCTACGAGCAGTACTTC. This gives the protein CASSFGQGRSYEQYF.

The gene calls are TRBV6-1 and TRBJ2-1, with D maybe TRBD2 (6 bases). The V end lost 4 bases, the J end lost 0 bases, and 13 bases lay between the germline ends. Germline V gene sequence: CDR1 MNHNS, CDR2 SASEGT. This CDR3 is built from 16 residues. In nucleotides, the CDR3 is TGTGCCAGCAGTGGGGGGGATTTCCTCTCCTACAATGAGCAGTTCTTC. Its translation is CASSGGDFLSYNEQFF.